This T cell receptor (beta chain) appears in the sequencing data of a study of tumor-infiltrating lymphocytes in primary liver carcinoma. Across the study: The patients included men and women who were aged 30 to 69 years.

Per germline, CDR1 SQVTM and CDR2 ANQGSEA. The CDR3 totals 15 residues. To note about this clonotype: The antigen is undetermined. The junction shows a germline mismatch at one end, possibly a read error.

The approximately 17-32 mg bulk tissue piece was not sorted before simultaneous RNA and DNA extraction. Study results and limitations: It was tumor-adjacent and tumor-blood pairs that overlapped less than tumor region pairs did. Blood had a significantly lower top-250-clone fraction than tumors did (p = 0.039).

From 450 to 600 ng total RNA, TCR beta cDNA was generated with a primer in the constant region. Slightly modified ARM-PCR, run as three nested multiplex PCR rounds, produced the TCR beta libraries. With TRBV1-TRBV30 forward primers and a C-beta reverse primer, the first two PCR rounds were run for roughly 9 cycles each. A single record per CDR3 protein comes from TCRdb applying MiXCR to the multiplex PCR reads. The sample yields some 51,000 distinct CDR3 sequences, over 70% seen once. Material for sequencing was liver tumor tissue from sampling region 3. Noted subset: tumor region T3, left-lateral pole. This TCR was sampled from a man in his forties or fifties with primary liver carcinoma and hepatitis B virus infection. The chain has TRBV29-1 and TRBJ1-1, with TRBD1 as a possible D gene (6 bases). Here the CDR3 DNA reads TGCAGCGTCACAGCAGGGGCCCAAATGAACACTGAAGTTTTCTTT. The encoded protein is CSVTAGAQMNTEVFF.